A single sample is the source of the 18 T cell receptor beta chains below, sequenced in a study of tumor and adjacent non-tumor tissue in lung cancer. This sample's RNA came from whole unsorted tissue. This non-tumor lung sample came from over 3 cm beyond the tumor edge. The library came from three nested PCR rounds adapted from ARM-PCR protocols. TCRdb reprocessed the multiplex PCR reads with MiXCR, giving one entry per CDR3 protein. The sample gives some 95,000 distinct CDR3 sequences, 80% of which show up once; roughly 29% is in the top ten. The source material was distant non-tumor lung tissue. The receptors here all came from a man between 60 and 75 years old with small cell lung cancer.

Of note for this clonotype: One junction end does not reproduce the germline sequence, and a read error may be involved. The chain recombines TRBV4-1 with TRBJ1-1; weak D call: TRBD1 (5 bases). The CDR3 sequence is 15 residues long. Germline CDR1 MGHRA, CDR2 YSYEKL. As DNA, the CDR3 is TGCACCAGCAGTCAAGTTCCAGGGTGTGGCACTGAAGATTTCTTT. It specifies CTSSQVPGCGTEDFF.

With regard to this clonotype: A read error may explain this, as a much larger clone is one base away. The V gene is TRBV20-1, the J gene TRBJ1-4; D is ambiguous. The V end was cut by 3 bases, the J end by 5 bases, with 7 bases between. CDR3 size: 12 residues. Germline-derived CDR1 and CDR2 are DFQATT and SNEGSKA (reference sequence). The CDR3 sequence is CSASGRNEKLFF. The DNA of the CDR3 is TGCAGTGCTAGCGGTCGAAATGAAAAACTGTTTTTT.

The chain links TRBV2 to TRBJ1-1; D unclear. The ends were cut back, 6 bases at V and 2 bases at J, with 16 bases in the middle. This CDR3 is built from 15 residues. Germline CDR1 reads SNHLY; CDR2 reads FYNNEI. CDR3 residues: CASSPSVGSNTEAFF. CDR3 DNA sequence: TGTGCCAGCAGCCCCTCTGTGGGCAGCAACACTGAAGCTTTCTTT. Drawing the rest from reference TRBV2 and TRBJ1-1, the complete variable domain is EPEVTQTPSHQVTQMGQEVILRCVPISNHLYFYWYRQILGQKVEFLVSFYNNEISEKSEIFDDQFSVERPDGSNFTLKIRSTKLEDSAMYFCASSPSVGSNTEAFFGQGTRLTVV.

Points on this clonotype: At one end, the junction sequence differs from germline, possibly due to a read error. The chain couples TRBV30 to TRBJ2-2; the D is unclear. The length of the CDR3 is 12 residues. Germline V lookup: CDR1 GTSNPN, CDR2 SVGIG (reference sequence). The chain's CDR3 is CACSVETGELFF. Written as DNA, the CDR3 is TGTGCCTGCAGTGTTGAGACCGGGGAGCTGTTTTTT. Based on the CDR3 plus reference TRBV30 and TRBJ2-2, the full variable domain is SQTIHQWPATLVQPVGSPLSLECTVEGTSNPNLYWYRQAAGRGLQLLFYSVGIGQISSEVPQNLSASRPQDRQFILSSKKLLLSDSGFYLCACSVETGELFFGEGSRLTVL.

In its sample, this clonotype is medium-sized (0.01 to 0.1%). CDR3 coding DNA: TGTGCCAGCAGTGAAGCTCCGGAAGGGGTGACCCAGTACTTC. It codes for CASSEAPEGVTQYF. This chain joins TRBV6-1 and TRBJ2-5; tentatively, D is TRBD1 (5 bases). Germline V gene data show CDR1 as MNHNS and CDR2 as SASEGT. The CDR3 is made up of 14 amino acids. V gave up 0 bases and J gave up 7 bases, with 12 bases separating them.

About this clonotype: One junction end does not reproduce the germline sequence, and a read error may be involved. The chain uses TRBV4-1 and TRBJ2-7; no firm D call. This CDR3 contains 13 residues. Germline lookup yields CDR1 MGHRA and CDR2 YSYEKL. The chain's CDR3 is CASNFDILYEQYF. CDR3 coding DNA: TGCGCCAGCAATTTCGACATACTCTACGAGCAATACTTC.

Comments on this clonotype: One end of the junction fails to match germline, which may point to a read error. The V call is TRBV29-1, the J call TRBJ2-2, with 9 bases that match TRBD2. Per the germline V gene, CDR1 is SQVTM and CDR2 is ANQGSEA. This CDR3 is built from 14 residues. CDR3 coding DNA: TGCAGTGTTGACCATCTAGCGGGAACCGGGGAGCTGTTTTTT. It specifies CSVDHLAGTGELFF.

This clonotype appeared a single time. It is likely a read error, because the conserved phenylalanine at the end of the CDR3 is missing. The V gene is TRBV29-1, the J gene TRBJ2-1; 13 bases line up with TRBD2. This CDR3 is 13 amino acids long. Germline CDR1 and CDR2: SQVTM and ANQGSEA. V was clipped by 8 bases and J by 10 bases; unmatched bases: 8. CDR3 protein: CSTPGLAGLEQFL. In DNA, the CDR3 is TGCAGCACACCGGGACTAGCGGGACTAGAGCAGTTCTTA.

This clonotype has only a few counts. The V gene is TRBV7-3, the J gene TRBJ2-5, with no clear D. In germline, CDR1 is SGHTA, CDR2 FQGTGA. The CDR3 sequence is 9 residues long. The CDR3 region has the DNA TGTGGGGATAGAGAGACCCAGTACTTC. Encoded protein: CGDRETQYF.

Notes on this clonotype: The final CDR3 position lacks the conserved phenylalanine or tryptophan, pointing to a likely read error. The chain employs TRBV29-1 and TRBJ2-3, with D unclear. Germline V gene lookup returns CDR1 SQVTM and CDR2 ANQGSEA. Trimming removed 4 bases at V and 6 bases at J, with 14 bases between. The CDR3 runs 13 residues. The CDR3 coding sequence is TGCAGCGTTGTTTACGGTAGCTGGGATACGCAGTATCTT. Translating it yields CSVVYGSWDTQYL.

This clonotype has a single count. CDR3 in amino acids: CARSVDSLSGNTIYF. CDR3 nucleotides: TGTGCCAGAAGCGTGGATAGCCTCTCTGGAAACACCATATATTTT. The chain joins TRBV5-4 to TRBJ1-3, with no clear D. CDR1 SGHNT and CDR2 YYREEE come from the germline V gene (reference sequence). This CDR3 region has 15 residues. The V and J ends lost 8 bases and 0 bases respectively, with 15 bases between them.

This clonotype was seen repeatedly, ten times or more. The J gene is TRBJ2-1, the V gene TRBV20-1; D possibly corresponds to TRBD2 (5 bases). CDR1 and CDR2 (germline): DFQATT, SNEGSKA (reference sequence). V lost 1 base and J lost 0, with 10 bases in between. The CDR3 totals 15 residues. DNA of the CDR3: TGCAGTGCTAGAGGTCCGGGAATCTCCTACAATGAGCAGTTCTTC. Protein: CSARGPGISYNEQFF.

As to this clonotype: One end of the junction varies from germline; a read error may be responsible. The CDR3 coding sequence is TGTGCCAGCAGCGAAGGAGCTAGCGGGACCCACACCGGGGGGCTGCTTTTT. This codes for CASSEGASGTHTGGLLF. The chain joins TRBV4-2 to TRBJ2-2; 9 nucleotides align to TRBD2. Germline CDR1 is LGHNA and CDR2 is YNFKEQ. This CDR3 spans 17 amino acids.

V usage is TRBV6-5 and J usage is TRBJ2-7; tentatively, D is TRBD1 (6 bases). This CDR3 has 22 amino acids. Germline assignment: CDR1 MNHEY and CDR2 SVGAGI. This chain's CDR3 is CDSSYPQTPPSQRDISSYKQYV. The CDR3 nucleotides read TGTGACAGCAGTTACCCCCAAACCCCCCCCTCTCAAAGGGACATCAGTTCCTACAAGCAGTACGTC.

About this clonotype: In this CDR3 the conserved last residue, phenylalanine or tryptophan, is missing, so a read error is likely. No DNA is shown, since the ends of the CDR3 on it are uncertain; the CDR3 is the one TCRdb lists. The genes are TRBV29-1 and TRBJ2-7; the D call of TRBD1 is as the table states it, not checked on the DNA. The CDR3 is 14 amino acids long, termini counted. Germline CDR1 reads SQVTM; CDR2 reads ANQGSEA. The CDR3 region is CSVGGQGLTYEQYS.

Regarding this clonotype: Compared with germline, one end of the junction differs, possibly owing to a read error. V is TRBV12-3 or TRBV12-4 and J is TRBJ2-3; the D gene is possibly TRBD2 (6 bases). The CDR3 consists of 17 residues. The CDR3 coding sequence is TGTGCCATCAGTTTAAGGCTAACGGGAGTAGGCACAGATACGCAGTATTTT. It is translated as CAISLRLTGVGTDTQYF.

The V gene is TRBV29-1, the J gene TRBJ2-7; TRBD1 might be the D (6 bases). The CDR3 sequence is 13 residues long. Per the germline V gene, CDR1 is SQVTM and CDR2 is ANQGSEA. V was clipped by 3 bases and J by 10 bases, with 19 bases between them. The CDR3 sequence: CSVEETGTYNQYF. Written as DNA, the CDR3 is TGCAGCGTTGAGGAGACAGGAACCTACAATCAGTACTTC.

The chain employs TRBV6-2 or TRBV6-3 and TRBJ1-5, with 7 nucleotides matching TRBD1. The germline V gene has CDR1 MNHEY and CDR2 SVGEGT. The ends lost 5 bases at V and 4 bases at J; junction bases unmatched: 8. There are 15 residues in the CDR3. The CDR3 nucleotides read TGTGCCAGCAGTGGGCCCGAACAGGGGAATCAGCCCCAGCATTTT. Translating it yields CASSGPEQGNQPQHF.